The 2 T cell receptor beta chains in this list originate from one sample, sequenced in a study of OX40 agonist ivuxolimab in advanced cancers. This table comes from immunoSEQ multiplex PCR, and its TCRdb copy is limited to in-frame clones, with some not included. The repertoire consists of tens of thousands of clones, with around 94% occurring once and the leading ten covering more than 15%. Source: CD4+ or CD8+ T cells sorted from blood, taken in a trial of the OX40 agonist ivuxolimab. Source of these receptors: an adult with an advanced solid tumor such as melanoma, head and neck, liver or kidney cancer.

This clone was detected once. The chain joins TRBV19 to TRBJ2-5; a weak D match, TRBD2 (6 bases). The CDR3 has 17 residues. Germline V gene sequence: CDR1 LNHDA, CDR2 SQIVND (reference sequence). V gave up 3 bases and J gave up 2 bases, with 19 bases separating them. The CDR3 DNA is TGTGCCAGTAGTATCGATCCCCTTGGCGGGATACAAGAGACCCAGTACTTC. This sequence encodes CASSIDPLGGIQETQYF.

The gene calls are TRBV7-2 and TRBJ2-7; a possible D gene is TRBD1 (5 bases). The CDR3 contains 16 residues. Germline-derived CDR1 and CDR2 are SGHTA and FQGNSA. The V gene lost 1 base and the J gene lost 2 bases, with 15 bases spanning the gap. The CDR3 loop reads CASSLGTRSYTYEQYF. As DNA, the CDR3 is TGTGCCAGCAGCTTAGGGACAAGATCATATACCTACGAGCAGTACTTC.